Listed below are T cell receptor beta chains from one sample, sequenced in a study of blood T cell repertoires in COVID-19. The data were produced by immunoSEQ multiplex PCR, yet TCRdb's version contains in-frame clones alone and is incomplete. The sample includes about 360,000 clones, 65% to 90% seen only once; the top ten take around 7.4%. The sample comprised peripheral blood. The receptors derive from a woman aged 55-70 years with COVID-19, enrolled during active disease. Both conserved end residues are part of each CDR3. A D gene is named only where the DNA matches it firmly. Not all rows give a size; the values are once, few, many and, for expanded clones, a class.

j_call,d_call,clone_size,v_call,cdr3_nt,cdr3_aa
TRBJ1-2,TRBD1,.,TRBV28,TGTGCCAGCAGTTTGGGACAGGGATCGTATGGCTACACCTTC,CASSLGQGSYGYTF
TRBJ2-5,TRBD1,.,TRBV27,TGTGCCAGCAGTTTCGGGACAGAAGAGACCCAGTACTTC,CASSFGTEETQYF
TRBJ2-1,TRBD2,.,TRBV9,TGTGCCAGCAGCGTTAGCGGGCAATCCTACAATGAGCAGTTCTTC,CASSVSGQSYNEQFF
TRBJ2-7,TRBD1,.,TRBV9,TGTGCCAGCAGCGCCGGACAGGTATCCTACGAGCAGTACTTC,CASSAGQVSYEQYF
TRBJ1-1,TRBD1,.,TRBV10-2,TGCGCCAGCAACCGACAGGGGTTCACTGAAGCTTTCTTT,CASNRQGFTEAFF
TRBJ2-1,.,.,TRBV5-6,TGTGCCAGCAGCTTGGCTTCGACAGGCAATGAGCAGTTCTTC,CASSLASTGNEQFF
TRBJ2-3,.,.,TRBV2,TGTGCCAGCAGACCGGGACTCTCCACAGATACGCAGTATTTT,CASRPGLSTDTQYF
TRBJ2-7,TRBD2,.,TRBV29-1,TGCAGCGTTGAAGATGGAACTAGCGGAAACTACGAGCAGTACTTC,CSVEDGTSGNYEQYF
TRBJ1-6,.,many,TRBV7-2,TGTGCCAGCAGCTTAGCTCGGGGAGGCTCCTATAATTCACCCCTCCACTTT,CASSLARGGSYNSPLHF
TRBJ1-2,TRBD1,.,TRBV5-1,TGCGCCAGCAGCTCGCAAGGACAGGAAAGGAGTGGCTACACCTTC,CASSSQGQERSGYTF
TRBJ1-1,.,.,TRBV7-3,TGTGCCAGCAGCTTAAATGGGCAAATGAACACTGAAGCTTTCTTT,CASSLNGQMNTEAFF
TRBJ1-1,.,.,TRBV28,TGTGCCAGCAGAGACGGGGTGGTAATGGAAGCTTTCTTT,CASRDGVVMEAFF
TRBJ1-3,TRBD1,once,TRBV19,TGTGCCAGTAGCAATCTCAGGACAGGGGCGGACACCATATATTTT,CASSNLRTGADTIYF
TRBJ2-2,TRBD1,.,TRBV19,TGTGCCACCCGGGACAGGGTTACGTCGGGGGGGCTGTTTTTT,CATRDRVTSGGLFF
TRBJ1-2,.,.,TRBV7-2,TGTGCCAGCAGCTCAGAGGCAGGGATTGGGGGCTACACCTTC,CASSSEAGIGGYTF
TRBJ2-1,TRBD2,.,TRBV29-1,TGCAGCGTTGAAGACGGTAGCGGGGGGACTTACAATGAGCAGTTCTTC,CSVEDGSGGTYNEQFF
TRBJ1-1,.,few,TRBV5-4,TGTGCCAGCAGCTTGCCCCCTGGGCAGGGGACCCGGAACACTGAAGCTTTCTTT,CASSLPPGQGTRNTEAFF
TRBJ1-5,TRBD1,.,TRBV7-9,TGTGCCAGCAGCCCTACAGGGGGCAATCAGCCCCAGCATTTT,CASSPTGGNQPQHF
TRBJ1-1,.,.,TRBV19,TGTGCCAGTAGTATAGCCTTCACTCAAAGGGGTGAAGCTTTCTTT,CASSIAFTQRGEAFF
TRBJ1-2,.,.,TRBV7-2,TGTGCCAGCAGCTTAGCGTGGGCACAAAACTATGGCTACACCTTC,CASSLAWAQNYGYTF
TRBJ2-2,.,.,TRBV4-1,TGCGCCAGCAGCCCGACTGGACAGAAGAACACCGGGGAGCTGTTTTTT,CASSPTGQKNTGELFF
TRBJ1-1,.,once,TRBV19,TGTGCCAGTTCTCAGGGCCCGAACACTGAAGCTTTCTTT,CASSQGPNTEAFF
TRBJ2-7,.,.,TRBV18,TGTGCCAGCTCACCACCTCAGGGAGGTGAGCAGTACTTC,CASSPPQGGEQYF
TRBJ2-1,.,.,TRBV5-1,TGCGCCAGCACCCTTGCGGGGAGCTCCTACAATGAGCAGTTCTTC,CASTLAGSSYNEQFF
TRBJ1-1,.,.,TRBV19,TGTGCCAGTAGTATAGCATCGAACACTGAAGCTTTCTTT,CASSIASNTEAFF
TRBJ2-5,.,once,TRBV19,TGTGCCAGTAGTACGGGAACAAATGTAGGGGGGACCCAGTACTTC,CASSTGTNVGGTQYF
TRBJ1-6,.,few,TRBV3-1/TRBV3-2,TGTGCCAGCAGCCAAGAGCCGACGAGGGATTCACCCCTCCACTTT,CASSQEPTRDSPLHF
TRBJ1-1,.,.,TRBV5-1,TGCGCCAGCAGCTTGGAAAAAAGCTCTGAAGCTTTCTTT,CASSLEKSSEAFF
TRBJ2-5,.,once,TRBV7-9,TGTGCCAGCAGCTTAGAGCACAGTGAGACCCAGTACTTC,CASSLEHSETQYF
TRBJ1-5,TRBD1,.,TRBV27,TGTGCCAGCAGTTATACAGGGGCGGGATGGCAGCCCCAGCATTTT,CASSYTGAGWQPQHF
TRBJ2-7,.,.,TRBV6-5,TGTGCCAGCAGTTCTCCCACAGGGGCCGCGGGGTACGAGCAGTACTTC,CASSSPTGAAGYEQYF
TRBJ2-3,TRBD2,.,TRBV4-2,TGTGCCAGCAGCCATGGTAGCGGGGGGGCGACAGATACGCAGTATTTT,CASSHGSGGATDTQYF
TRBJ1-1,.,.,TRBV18,TGTGCCAGCTCACCAGTGGGGGGCACTGAAGCTTTCTTT,CASSPVGGTEAFF
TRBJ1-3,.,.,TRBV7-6,TGTGCCAGCAGCTTAGCCCACGGACTCGGGAACACCATATATTTT,CASSLAHGLGNTIYF